This paragraph covers one TCR beta chain sequence. Its specificity is unknown. Sampled while nominally healthy, donors likely had unrecorded immune exposures. 13 Jbeta primers and 60 Vbeta primers were used for the PCR. Profiled with immunoSEQ multiplex PCR; TCRdb holds only in-frame clones, not every one. The sample contains roughly 120,000 clones, almost 75% of which appear only once. This entry is derived from a study of cytomegalovirus exposure and HLA in healthy donors. About the study: One earlier analysis, a look at about 179 million T cells, found some 110 million unique TCR beta sequences.

The V gene end was trimmed by 4 bases and the J gene end by 4 bases; junction bases not matched to a gene: 12. CDR1 is SEHNR, CDR2 FQNEAQ, per germline (reference sequence). The CDR3 consists of 17 residues. Findings of the study overall: A highly shared variant cluster was judged a likely technical artifact.

Material for sequencing was PBMCs. The rearrangement links TRBV7-9 to TRBJ1-2; 10 bases map to TRBD1. The receptor comes from a man in his forties in good health and CMV-seronegative. CDR3 nucleotide sequence: TGTGCCAGCAGCTCCTCATACCGGGACAGGGGATCCTATGGCTACACCTTC. Protein product: CASSSSYRDRGSYGYTF.